These 27 T cell receptor beta chains originate from one sample sequenced in a study of T-cell memory formation after mild COVID-19. Each CDR3 protein is one row after TCRdb ran MiXCR on the 5' RACE reads. The sample lists about 33,000 distinct CDR3 sequences; 21% were seen once. The sample was PBMCs or a T cell subset sorted from them (not recorded which). The receptors shown here come from an adult who had mild COVID-19 (a few samples of this study predate the infection). Cell type and time point are not known.

The chain is built from TRBV7-8 and TRBJ2-7, with D perhaps being TRBD1 or TRBD2 (5 bases each). V was clipped by 2 bases and J by 2 bases, with 7 bases between them. From germline, CDR1 is SGHVS and CDR2 FQNEAQ. This CDR3 region has 13 residues. The CDR3 loop is CASSLPGPYEQYF. The CDR3 region has the DNA TGTGCCAGCAGCTTACCGGGGCCCTACGAGCAGTACTTC.

The chain employs TRBV4-1 and TRBJ2-5; D is possibly TRBD1 (6 bases). The J call may be wrong; the DNA end is better matched by TRBJ2-7. From germline, CDR1 is MGHRA and CDR2 YSYEKL. CDR3 length equals 16 residues. CDR3 DNA sequence: TGCGCCAGCAGCCAAGACGACAGGAGTGGCTCCTACGAGCAGTACTTC. It encodes CASSQDDRSGSYEQYF.

Ten or more counts support this clonotype. The V call is TRBV6-5, the J call TRBJ1-1, with TRBD1 as a possible D gene (5 bases). V was shortened by 5 bases and J by 0 bases, with 10 bases between the two germline ends. This CDR3 comprises 14 residues. Germline assignment: CDR1 MNHEY and CDR2 SVGAGI. Written as DNA, the CDR3 is TGTGCCAGCAGTGGGGACTCCTTGAACACTGAAGCTTTCTTT. Translating it yields CASSGDSLNTEAFF.

This clonotype was seen repeatedly, ten times or more. The chain has TRBV20-1 and TRBJ2-7; D not certain. Per germline, CDR1 DFQATT and CDR2 SNEGSKA (reference sequence). This CDR3 is built from 12 residues. Trimming shortened V by 3 bases and J by 3 bases, and 9 bases separated the two germline ends. CDR3 in DNA: TGCAGTGCTAGTGGAAAGATCTACGAGCAGTACTTC. This encodes CSASGKIYEQYF.

As regards this clonotype: This may come from a read error, since a much larger clone is one base off. The chain links TRBV18 to TRBJ2-2, with 9 bases aligning to TRBD1. CDR3 length: 15 residues. V dropped 10 bases and J dropped 0; count of bases not matched to a gene: 6. Germline CDR1 reads KGHSH; CDR2 reads LQKENI. CDR3 coding DNA: TGTGCCATCCCAACAGGGGGCACGAACACCGGGGAGCTGTTTTTT. It yields the protein CAIPTGGTNTGELFF.

This clonotype was seen repeatedly, ten times or more. This chain joins TRBV20-1 and TRBJ2-3; D is unclear. Trimming took 3 bases from V and 4 from J, leaving 11 bases between them. Germline values: CDR1 DFQATT, CDR2 SNEGSKA (reference sequence). CDR3 length: 13 amino acids. In DNA, the CDR3 is TGCAGTGCTAGTCCCCCGGGCGCAGATACGCAGTATTTT. Its protein is CSASPPGADTQYF.

This clonotype was observed at least ten times. The chain combines TRBV24-1 with TRBJ2-5; 11 positions agree with TRBD1. The CDR3 length is 16 residues. V trimming: 4 bases; J trimming: 4 bases; junction bases outside the gene matches: 7. Germline-derived CDR1 and CDR2 are KGHDR and SFDVKD. CDR3 sequence (DNA): TGTGCCACCAGTGACCACGGGACAGGGGGATCAGAGACCCAGTACTTC. Encoded protein: CATSDHGTGGSETQYF.

V and J are TRBV7-9 and TRBJ2-1; 10 positions match TRBD2. CDR3 length: 15 residues. The germline CDR1 and CDR2 sequences are SEHNR and FQNEAQ (reference sequence). Trimming at V came to 5 bases and at J to 8 bases, leaving 9 bases not matched to a gene. The CDR3 nucleotides are TGTGCCAGCAGCCTCGGGCTAGCGGGAGCCGATGAGCAGTTCTTC. Translation gives CASSLGLAGADEQFF.

This clonotype was observed many times. The chain joins TRBV7-9 to TRBJ2-1; possibly TRBD2 for D (7 bases). Germline lookup yields CDR1 SEHNR and CDR2 FQNEAQ (reference sequence). Between the trimmed V and J ends, which lost 3 bases and 10 bases, there was a span of 22 bases. The CDR3 extends over 16 amino acids. In DNA form, the CDR3 reads TGTGCCAGCAGCTTGGAAGGGGGGGGCAGAGTTCGGGAGCAGTTCTTC. This translates into CASSLEGGGRVREQFF.

V usage is TRBV7-9 and J usage is TRBJ2-5, with 9 bases lining up with TRBD1. Germline V gene sequence: CDR1 SEHNR, CDR2 FQNEAQ (reference sequence). The CDR3 runs to 13 residues. Trimming at V came to 6 bases and at J to 4 bases, leaving 3 bases not matched to a gene. DNA of the CDR3: TGTGCCAGCAGGTGGGACAGGGCAGAGACCCAGTACTTC. Protein product: CASRWDRAETQYF.

This clonotype was observed at least ten times. CDR3 sequence: CASSEVNRNSPLHF. CDR3 nucleotides: TGTGCCAGCAGTGAAGTAAACAGAAATTCACCCCTCCACTTT. The V call is TRBV6-1, the J call TRBJ1-6, with D unresolved. V dropped 1 base and J dropped 7 bases, with 8 bases sitting between them. Germline CDR1 and CDR2: MNHNS and SASEGT. The length of the CDR3 is 14 residues.

This clonotype was counted ten times or more. The J gene is TRBJ2-3, the V gene TRBV30; 8 nucleotides match TRBD1. This CDR3 is built from 15 residues. Germline-derived CDR1 and CDR2 are GTSNPN and SVGIG (reference sequence). The ends lost 2 bases at V and 2 bases at J; junction bases unmatched: 6. The chain's CDR3 is CAWSRRTGSTDTQYF. DNA for the CDR3: TGTGCCTGGAGTAGAAGGACAGGGTCCACAGATACGCAGTATTTT.

The chain couples TRBV5-5 to TRBJ1-4; TRBD1 is a possible D gene (5 bases). Trimming removed 7 bases from V and 10 bases from J, with 17 bases in between. Looked up from germline, CDR1 is SGHKS and CDR2 is YYEKEE (reference sequence). The CDR3 has 13 residues. CDR3 sequence reads: CASGSRDGVKLFF. CDR3 nucleotide sequence: TGTGCCAGCGGTTCCCGGGACGGAGTAAAACTGTTTTTT. Looking up the rest from reference TRBV5-5 and TRBJ1-4 gives the full variable domain: DAGVTQSPTHLIKTRGQQVTLRCSPISGHKSVSWYQQVLGQGPQFIFQYYEKEERGRGNFPDRFSARQFPNYSSELNVNALLLGDSALYLCASGSRDGVKLFFGSGTQLSVL.

This clonotype has a count of ten or more. This sequence joins TRBV4-2 and TRBJ2-1, with D perhaps matching TRBD1 (5 bases). V was cut by 0 bases and J by 4 bases, with 10 bases left in between. CDR1 and CDR2 from the germline V gene are LGHNA and YNFKEQ. The CDR3 is 15 amino acids. The CDR3, as DNA: TGTGCCAGCAGCCAAGAAGGGGCAGGATACAATGAGCAGTTCTTC. Residues: CASSQEGAGYNEQFF.

A few counts support this clonotype. The chain recombines TRBV29-1 with TRBJ1-1, with D unclear. Per the germline V gene, CDR1 is SQVTM and CDR2 is ANQGSEA. V was clipped by 7 bases and J by 1 base, with 13 bases between them. The CDR3 is 13 residues long. The CDR3 region is CSAAGSENTEAFF. The CDR3 coding sequence is TGCAGCGCTGCCGGGTCGGAGAACACTGAAGCTTTCTTT. The complete variable domain, with remaining parts taken from reference TRBV29-1 and TRBJ1-1, reads SAVISQKPSRDICQRGTSLTIQCQVDSQVTMMFWYRQQPGQSLTLIATANQGSEATYESGFVIDKFPISRPNLTFSTLTVSNMSPEDSSIYLCSAAGSENTEAFFGQGTRLTVV.

In its sample, this clonotype was seen many times. This sequence joins TRBV7-2 and TRBJ1-1, with 9 bases aligning to TRBD1. V was pared by 5 bases and J by 0 bases, with 4 bases of the junction left unmatched. Germline lookup yields CDR1 SGHTA and CDR2 FQGNSA. The CDR3 has 15 amino acids. The CDR3 DNA reads TGTGCCAGCAGCACTAGGACAGGGGTGAACACTGAAGCTTTCTTT. Translated, it gives CASSTRTGVNTEAFF. Combining the CDR3 with reference TRBV7-2 and TRBJ1-1 gives the whole variable domain GAGVSQSPSNKVTEKGKDVELRCDPISGHTALYWYRQSLGQGLEFLIYFQGNSAPDKSGLPSDRFSAERTGGSVSTLTIQRTQQEDSAVYLCASSTRTGVNTEAFFGQGTRLTVV.

This clonotype was observed many times. The chain couples TRBV12-3 or TRBV12-4 to TRBJ2-5, with 9 bases lining up with TRBD1. The CDR3 extends over 17 amino acids. Trimming at V came to 5 bases and at J to 2 bases, leaving 12 bases not matched to a gene. The CDR3 protein is CASSPGTGSARQETQYF. Here the CDR3 DNA reads TGTGCCAGCAGTCCCGGGACAGGGTCAGCCCGGCAAGAGACCCAGTACTTC.

The sample holds many counts of this clonotype. This chain uses TRBV7-9 with TRBJ1-1; D unclear. The CDR3 is made up of 15 amino acids. CDR1 and CDR2 from the germline V gene are SEHNR and FQNEAQ (reference sequence). Trimming removed 5 bases from V and 1 base from J, with 14 bases in between. CDR3 sequence (DNA): TGTGCCAGCAGCCCTCCAAGGACTTCGAACACTGAAGCTTTCTTT. It encodes CASSPPRTSNTEAFF.

Comments on this clonotype: This sequence may be a read error, since a much larger clone differs from it by one base. The chain is built from TRBV14 and TRBJ2-5; 9 bases agree with TRBD2. Per the germline V gene, CDR1 is SGHDN and CDR2 is FVKESK. CDR3 length equals 22 residues. Trimming removed 0 bases from V and 4 bases from J; junction bases left unmatched: 24. CDR3 residues: CASSQDTSGLGSPQVERETQYF. In DNA, the CDR3 is TGTGCCAGCAGCCAAGATACTAGCGGGCTGGGGAGTCCTCAGGTTGAAAGAGAGACCCAGTACTTC.

This clonotype was detected ten times or more. The V call is TRBV7-9, the J call TRBJ1-6, with a tentative D call TRBD1 (5 bases). The V end was cut by 0 bases, the J end by 8 bases, with 11 bases between. Germline V gene data show CDR1 as SEHNR and CDR2 as FQNEAQ (reference sequence). This CDR3 is 15 amino acids long. The CDR3 spells CASSLAAGTHSPLHF. The CDR3 coding sequence is TGTGCCAGCAGCTTAGCAGCAGGGACGCATTCACCCCTCCACTTT.

This chain uses TRBV6-4 with TRBJ1-1; D remains unclear. This CDR3 has 15 amino acids. Germline V gene sequence: CDR1 MRHNA, CDR2 SNTAGT. Trimming stripped 0 bases from V and 6 bases from J, with 14 bases between. This CDR3 is CASSDSGEAPSEAFF. The CDR3, as DNA: TGTGCCAGCAGTGACTCAGGAGAGGCACCCTCTGAAGCTTTCTTT.

This clonotype was counted ten times or more. V usage is TRBV4-3 and J usage is TRBJ2-1, with D unclear. From germline, CDR1 is LGHNA and CDR2 YSLEER. The V end was cut by 3 bases, the J end by 0 bases, with 3 bases between. The CDR3 is made up of 13 amino acids. This chain's CDR3 is CASSHLSYNEQFF. The CDR3 nucleotides read TGCGCCAGCAGCCACCTCTCCTACAATGAGCAGTTCTTC.

This clonotype appeared many times. The chain recombines TRBV12-3 or TRBV12-4 with TRBJ1-2, with D hard to call. The V gene lost 5 bases and the J gene lost 7 bases, with 17 bases spanning the gap. This CDR3 spans 14 amino acids. DNA for the CDR3: TGTGCCAGCAGTCGCGCTGGGCAGGCCCGTGGCTACACCTTC. Amino acids: CASSRAGQARGYTF.

The V call is TRBV10-2, the J call TRBJ2-7; no clear D gene. Trimming shortened V by 1 base and J by 2 bases, and 9 bases separated the two germline ends. Germline V CDR1 and CDR2: WSHSY, SAAADI. This CDR3 comprises 14 residues. The CDR3 nucleotides read TGCGCCAGCAGTGAGTTGGGAAGTGCCTACGAGCAGTACTTC. Translating it yields CASSELGSAYEQYF.

This clonotype was counted ten times or more. The chain is built from TRBV7-9 and TRBJ1-1, with D possibly TRBD1 on 6 matching bases. Germline lookup yields CDR1 SEHNR and CDR2 FQNEAQ (reference sequence). This CDR3 has 15 amino acids. V shed 5 bases and J shed 0 bases, with 13 bases lying between them. Here the CDR3 DNA reads TGTGCCAGCAGCCCTACAGGGAGGATGAACACTGAAGCTTTCTTT. Its protein is CASSPTGRMNTEAFF.

This clonotype was counted many times. V gene TRBV12-5 combines with J gene TRBJ2-2; 9 bases are a match to TRBD1. The V segment lost 5 bases and the J segment 4 bases; nucleotides outside the gene matches: 5. Germline V gene data show CDR1 as LGHNT and CDR2 as FRNRAP. This CDR3 has 15 amino acids. CDR3 protein: CASGQGTGSTGELFF. CDR3 bases: TGTGCTAGTGGTCAAGGGACAGGGAGCACCGGGGAGCTGTTTTTT.

Only a few counts were recorded for this clonotype. The V and J genes are TRBV5-1 and TRBJ2-3; 8 nucleotides align to TRBD1. There are 16 residues in the CDR3. Trimming at V came to 0 bases and at J to 5 bases, leaving 8 bases not matched to a gene. Germline-derived CDR1 and CDR2 are SGHRS and YFSETQ. CDR3 amino acids: CASSLEAGGLRDTQYF. The CDR3 DNA reads TGCGCCAGCAGCTTGGAGGCAGGGGGCCTCCGAGATACGCAGTATTTT.